The present TCR beta chain was sequenced within a study of T-cell memory formation after mild COVID-19. This CDR3 spans 13 amino acids. The germline V gene encodes CDR1 ENHRY and CDR2 SYGVKD. Trimming left V 4 bases short and J 1 base short, with 6 bases between. This clonotype was counted between two and nine times. TCRdb called the 5' RACE reads again in MiXCR, with one record for every CDR3 protein. The sample holds about 440,000 distinct CDR3 sequences, about 19% seen once. This sequence was found in an adult woman who had mild COVID-19 (a few samples of this study predate the infection). Cell type and time point are not known. This chain uses TRBV10-3 with TRBJ2-3; D uncertain. Source material: PBMCs or a T cell subset sorted from them (not recorded which). DNA for the CDR3: TGTGCCATCAGTGTCGGCGGCACAGATACGCAGTATTTT. Encoded protein: CAISVGGTDTQYF.